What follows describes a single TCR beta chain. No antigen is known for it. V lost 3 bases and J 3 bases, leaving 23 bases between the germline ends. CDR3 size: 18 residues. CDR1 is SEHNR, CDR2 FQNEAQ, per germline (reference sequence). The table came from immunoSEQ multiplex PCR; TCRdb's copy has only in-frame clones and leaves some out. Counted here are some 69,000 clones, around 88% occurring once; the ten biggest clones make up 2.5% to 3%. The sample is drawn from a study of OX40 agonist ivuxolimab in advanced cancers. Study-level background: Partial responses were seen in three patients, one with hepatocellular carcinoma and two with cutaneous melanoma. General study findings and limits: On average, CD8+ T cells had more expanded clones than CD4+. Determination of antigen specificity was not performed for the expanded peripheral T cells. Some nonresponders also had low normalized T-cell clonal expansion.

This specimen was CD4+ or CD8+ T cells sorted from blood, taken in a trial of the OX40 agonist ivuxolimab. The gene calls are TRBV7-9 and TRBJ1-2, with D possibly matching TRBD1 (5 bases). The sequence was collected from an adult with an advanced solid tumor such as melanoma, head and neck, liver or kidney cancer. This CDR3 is CASSFTLDLGVGDYGYTF. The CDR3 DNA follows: TGTGCCAGCAGCTTCACATTGGATCTGGGGGTAGGGGACTATGGCTACACCTTC.